This T cell receptor beta chain was obtained from a study of blood T cell repertoires in COVID-19 (dated by TCRdb to about 2020). For the wider study: Samples covering the acute and convalescent phases of COVID-19 were provided by collaborators in the United States, Italy and Spain. The material from the prospective study consisted of cDNA or gDNA derived from T cells, B-cell-depleted T cells, or PBMCs. Deeply sampled blood TCRbeta repertoires from subjects exposed to, actively infected with, or recovered from COVID-19 were included in the dataset. The repertoires were made available in a free public database intended to serve as a resource for research on the immune response to SARS-CoV-2. Samples were obtained from the ongoing ImmuneRACE study (first 160 participants) and from approximately 1,200 subjects provided by 6 global collaborators. A de-identified subject ID, COVID-19 status, age in years and sex were almost always included in the sample metadata. Where HLA class I and class II types were available, the types were taken from metadata supplied by the sample provider, not from assay-based typing.

The immunoSEQ Assay, a bias-controlled multiplex PCR, was used to amplify TCRbeta CDR3 regions from genomic DNA. As for the original processing: Nucleated cell counts per sample were estimated from amplification of reference gene primers within the assay. Sequence reads were collapsed and filtered to measure the absolute abundance of every unique TCRbeta CDR3 rearrangement. Productive Simpson clonality was computed per sample as the square root of Simpson's diversity index over productive rearrangements. The table comes from immuneACCESS by way of TCRdb, which keeps in-frame sequences with V and J called. Part of the clones is missing from these tables; in studies checked, under half for an unresolved V gene and the rest for unknown reasons. V, J and clone size derive from that table, while D and trimming were established from the DNA sequence. Present in this sample are about 170,000 clones, roughly 84% of which were seen just once. About 14% of the sample is in the top ten clones.

On this clone: What antigen it recognizes has not been identified. It has no much larger one-base neighbor in the sample; base qualities were not kept.

Including cysteine and phenylalanine, the CDR3 has 17 amino acids. Kept here is only the CDR3 DNA, which spans 51 bases and is read in frame from base 1. The junction carries 25 bases between V and J, which are trimmed by 5 bases and 5 bases respectively. Looking up the germline V gene yields CDR1 SGHRS and CDR2 YFSETQ. One collaborating source in Seattle enrolled patients during active infection and followed them longitudinally through the course of disease. Each collaborating institution followed its own protocols to collect whole blood in K2EDTA tubes. Collaborator samples were shipped for TCRbeta analysis as frozen whole blood, isolated PBMCs, or DNA extracted from either sample type. General findings and caveats noted by the study authors: How much clinical and demographic metadata was included differed by source and by participant, and the metadata was provided uncurated.

Recombination linked TRBV5-1 to TRBJ2-5; a tentative D call is TRBD2 (6 bases match). This receptor was identified in a woman aged 70 to 79 with COVID-19, enrolled during active disease. Material for sequencing was peripheral blood. CDR3 loop: CASSRGTLAESGETQYF. In nucleotide form, the sequence is TGCGCCAGCAGTCGAGGAACATTAGCGGAGTCGGGGGAGACCCAGTACTTC.